Listed here are 31 T cell receptor beta chains from one sample, sequenced in a study of CD8 T cells in Susac syndrome. The RNA, roughly 0.45 to 1 ug, was put through reverse transcription using random hexamers. Each CDR3 protein is one row after TCRdb ran MiXCR on the immunoSEQ multiplex PCR reads. The sample lists about 120,000 distinct CDR3 sequences, around 90% seen once, with approximately 0.13% in the top ten. Sequencing was done on a sample of CD4+ T cells from PBMCs. The receptors stem from a human donor in good health.

The V call is TRBV30, the J call TRBJ1-1, with TRBD1 matching 9 bases. After removal of 4 bases from V and 3 bases from J, the junction contained 3 bases not matched to a gene. The CDR3 extends over 13 amino acids. Germline lookup yields CDR1 GTSNPN and CDR2 SVGIG (reference sequence). Written as DNA, the CDR3 is TGTGCCTGGAACCGGGACAGGGACACTGAAGCTTTCTTT. It encodes CAWNRDRDTEAFF.

CDR3 residues: CASSLEGQSTDTQYF. CDR3 in DNA: TGTGCCAGCAGCTTAGAGGGACAAAGCACAGATACGCAGTATTTT. This chain joins TRBV7-2 and TRBJ2-3, with D possibly being TRBD1 (6 bases). Deletions cut 1 base from V and 0 bases from J, with 8 bases between. Germline assignment: CDR1 SGHTA and CDR2 FQGNSA. This CDR3 is 15 amino acids long. The full variable domain, completed using reference TRBV7-2 and TRBJ2-3, is GAGVSQSPSNKVTEKGKDVELRCDPISGHTALYWYRQSLGQGLEFLIYFQGNSAPDKSGLPSDRFSAERTGGSVSTLTIQRTQQEDSAVYLCASSLEGQSTDTQYFGPGTRLTVL.

The sample holds one count of this clonotype. The J gene is TRBJ2-1, the V gene TRBV28; D unresolved. Trimming removed 5 bases at V and 10 bases at J, with 12 bases between. Germline CDR1 reads MDHEN; CDR2 reads SYDVKM. There are 12 residues in the CDR3. CDR3: CASSRISTEQFF. The CDR3 region has the DNA TGTGCCAGCAGTAGAATCTCAACAGAGCAGTTCTTC.

This clonotype was detected once. The chain links TRBV29-1 to TRBJ1-1; weak D call: TRBD1 (5 bases). CDR3 length: 14 residues. Germline V gives CDR1 SQVTM, CDR2 ANQGSEA. The germline V and J ends were trimmed by 6 bases and 0 bases, with 14 bases remaining between them. The CDR3 DNA reads TGCAGCGTCGCCGCCGGGGCGTTGAACACTGAAGCTTTCTTT. This sequence encodes CSVAAGALNTEAFF.

This sequence joins TRBV29-1 and TRBJ2-3; 7 positions match TRBD1. Germline trimming cut 5 bases from V and 0 bases from J; bases unmatched to any gene: 8. Germline lookup yields CDR1 SQVTM and CDR2 ANQGSEA. This CDR3 is 15 amino acids long. In DNA, the CDR3 is TGCAGCGTTCTTTTAGGGACAGTAAGCACAGATACGCAGTATTTT. Amino acid sequence: CSVLLGTVSTDTQYF.

The V and J genes are TRBV7-9 and TRBJ1-4; perhaps TRBD1 as D (6 bases). Trimming shortened V by 5 bases and J by 5 bases, and 12 bases separated the two germline ends. The CDR3 runs 14 residues. In germline, CDR1 is SEHNR, CDR2 FQNEAQ (reference sequence). CDR3 region: CASSETGTNEKLFF. CDR3 DNA sequence: TGTGCCAGCAGCGAGACAGGCACGAATGAAAAACTGTTTTTT.

The chain combines TRBV5-1 with TRBJ2-7; TRBD1 is a possible D gene (6 bases). V lost 4 bases and J 5 bases, leaving 16 bases between the germline ends. The germline gives CDR1 SGHRS, CDR2 YFSETQ. The CDR3 consists of 14 residues. In DNA, the CDR3 is TGCGCCAGCAGCCCAGGGAGCCGACAGGACGAGCAGTACTTC. Translated: CASSPGSRQDEQYF. Full variable domain (missing parts from reference TRBV5-1 and TRBJ2-7): KAGVTQTPRYLIKTRGQQVTLSCSPISGHRSVSWYQQTPGQGLQFLFEYFSETQRNKGNFPGRFSGRQFSNSRSEMNVSTLELGDSALYLCASSPGSRQDEQYFGPGTRLTVT.

V is TRBV6-5 and J is TRBJ2-7; D might be TRBD2 (7 bases). The length of the CDR3 is 16 residues. V was pared by 0 bases and J by 6 bases, with 18 bases between. Germline-derived CDR1 and CDR2 are MNHEY and SVGAGI. The CDR3 protein is CASSYSISQGGREQYF. The DNA for the CDR3 is TGTGCCAGCAGTTACTCGATATCACAGGGAGGGCGCGAGCAGTACTTC.

J is TRBJ1-1 and V is TRBV20-1, with 7 bases identical to TRBD1. With 5 bases clipped from V and 1 base from J, the junction kept 10 bases outside the gene matches. The CDR3 contains 15 residues. CDR1 DFQATT and CDR2 SNEGSKA come from the germline V gene (reference sequence). The CDR3 DNA follows: TGCAGTGCTGCCAAGCCGGGACAGCCGAACACTGAAGCTTTCTTT. This encodes CSAAKPGQPNTEAFF.

The chain links TRBV19 to TRBJ2-5; 8 nucleotides align to TRBD1. This CDR3 has 18 residues. The trim removed 7 bases at V and 4 bases at J, leaving 20 bases unmatched. Germline values: CDR1 LNHDA, CDR2 SQIVND (reference sequence). CDR3 coding DNA: TGTGCCAGTACTGAGGCGAAGGTCCCAGGACAGGGAGGAGAGACCCAGTACTTC. Its translation is CASTEAKVPGQGGETQYF.

The J gene is TRBJ2-2, the V gene TRBV10-3; no firm D call. The CDR3 spans 15 residues. Trimming removed 0 bases at V and 6 bases at J, with 11 bases between. Germline values: CDR1 ENHRY, CDR2 SYGVKD. CDR3 sequence: CAISESVNSAGELFF. In DNA form, the CDR3 reads TGTGCCATCAGTGAGTCGGTTAACAGCGCCGGGGAGCTGTTTTTT.

The chain has TRBV20-1 and TRBJ2-7; D remains unclear. The germline V and J ends were trimmed by 3 bases and 0 bases, with 12 bases remaining between them. Per germline, CDR1 DFQATT and CDR2 SNEGSKA (reference sequence). The CDR3 loop spans 14 amino acids. The CDR3 DNA is TGCAGTGCTAGCCGCACACTGAGCTCCTACGAGCAGTACTTC. This codes for CSASRTLSSYEQYF.

This chain connects TRBV19 to TRBJ2-7; 9 bases are a match to TRBD1. The junction had 6 bases not matched to a gene; V was cut back by 5 bases and J by 1 base. The CDR3 loop spans 15 amino acids. Germline V gene sequence: CDR1 LNHDA, CDR2 SQIVND (reference sequence). As DNA, the CDR3 is TGTGCCAGTAGTGGACAGGGGCCGGGATCCTACGAGCAGTACTTC. The encoded protein is CASSGQGPGSYEQYF.

This clonotype has just a few counts. The chain uses TRBV7-2 and TRBJ2-1, with a tentative D call TRBD2 (6 bases). The CDR3 runs 13 residues. Trimming shortened V by 5 bases and J by 8 bases, and 13 bases separated the two germline ends. Germline values: CDR1 SGHTA, CDR2 FQGNSA. The CDR3 region is CASSPGGPDEQFF. The CDR3 nucleotides are TGTGCCAGCAGCCCCGGGGGACCCGATGAGCAGTTCTTC.

J is TRBJ2-1 and V is TRBV9; D not certain. Germline-derived CDR1 and CDR2 are SGDLS and YYNGEE. The CDR3 is 12 residues long. V lost 0 bases and J 7 bases, leaving 5 bases between the germline ends. The CDR3 DNA follows: TGTGCCAGCAGCGTAGCCGGGAATGAGCAGTTCTTC. It encodes CASSVAGNEQFF. The full variable domain, its missing parts supplied by reference TRBV9 and TRBJ2-1, is DSGVTQTPKHLITATGQRVTLRCSPRSGDLSVYWYQQSLDQGLQFLIQYYNGEERAKGNILERFSAQQFPDLHSELNLSSLELGDSALYFCASSVAGNEQFFGPGTRLTVL.

The rearrangement links TRBV6-2 or TRBV6-3 to TRBJ2-5; no reliable D call. The CDR3 is 12 residues long. Deletions cut 7 bases from V and 4 bases from J, with 10 bases between. Germline loops: CDR1 MNHEY, CDR2 SVGEGT. The CDR3 is CASNRRLETQYF. The CDR3 DNA is TGTGCCAGCAATCGACGACTAGAGACCCAGTACTTC.

V gene TRBV20-1 combines with J gene TRBJ2-7; 11 nucleotides match TRBD1. V lost 1 base and J lost 0; bases outside the gene matches: 8. CDR3 length: 17 residues. Germline-derived CDR1 and CDR2 are DFQATT and SNEGSKA (reference sequence). DNA of the CDR3: TGCAGTGCTAGAGCCCTAACCGGGACAGGGGGCTCCTACGAGCAGTACTTC. This translates into CSARALTGTGGSYEQYF.

The chain combines TRBV12-3 or TRBV12-4 with TRBJ2-2, with 9 bases identical to TRBD2. V shed 6 bases and J 4 bases; nucleotides not matched to a gene: 12. The CDR3 covers 17 residues. CDR3 sequence reads: CASRRRGGASGTGELFF. CDR3 DNA: TGTGCCAGCAGGCGCCGCGGGGGGGCCTCGGGCACCGGGGAGCTGTTTTTT.

The V and J genes are TRBV12-3 or TRBV12-4 and TRBJ2-1, with D possibly being TRBD1 (5 bases). Trimming took 3 bases from V and 9 from J, leaving 15 bases between them. This CDR3 spans 14 amino acids. CDR3 sequence: CASSFSGGQGEQFF. CDR3 DNA: TGTGCCAGCAGTTTCTCCGGTGGGCAGGGTGAGCAGTTCTTC.

The chain links TRBV23-1 to TRBJ2-3; D is uncertain. TRBV23-1 is an ORF; its function is uncertain. The CDR3 runs to 14 residues. The V gene lost 2 bases and the J gene lost 0 bases, with 6 bases spanning the gap. Written as DNA, the CDR3 is TGCGCCAGCAGTCAAAGTCCTAGCACAGATACGCAGTATTTT. This gives the protein CASSQSPSTDTQYF.

The chain employs TRBV12-3 or TRBV12-4 and TRBJ2-5, with a weak D call TRBD2 (5 bases). V lost 3 bases and J lost 5, with 10 bases in between. The CDR3 runs to 13 residues. Here the CDR3 DNA reads TGTGCCAGCAGTTTCGGCGGGTGGGAGACCCAGTACTTC. Its protein is CASSFGGWETQYF.

J is TRBJ2-1 and V is TRBV7-2; 13 positions agree with TRBD2. This CDR3 spans 17 amino acids. V was pared by 1 base and J by 7 bases, with 7 bases of the junction left unmatched. CDR1 SGHTA and CDR2 FQGNSA come from the germline V gene. The CDR3 DNA reads as TGTGCCAGCAGCTTAGTTGGGACTAGCGGGGTATTTAATGAGCAGTTCTTC. Encoded protein: CASSLVGTSGVFNEQFF.

This clonotype was observed a single time. This chain uses TRBV5-1 with TRBJ2-3; possibly TRBD2 for D (7 bases). Trimming removed 2 bases from V and 6 bases from J, with 16 bases in between. This CDR3 has 15 residues. Germline V CDR1 and CDR2: SGHRS, YFSETQ. This chain's CDR3 is CASSFLWGGPDTQYF. Here the CDR3 DNA reads TGCGCCAGCAGCTTTCTGTGGGGGGGCCCGGATACGCAGTATTTT.

This chain connects TRBV18 to TRBJ1-2; D call uncertain. CDR1 and CDR2 (germline): KGHSH, LQKENI. This CDR3 comprises 13 residues. V was clipped by 6 bases and J by 7 bases, with 15 bases between them. The CDR3 protein is CASSPVSTSGYTF. CDR3 coding DNA: TGTGCCAGCTCGCCGGTCTCCACTAGTGGCTACACCTTC.

V usage is TRBV29-1 and J usage is TRBJ1-2, with 7 bases fitting TRBD1. The germline V gene encodes CDR1 SQVTM and CDR2 ANQGSEA. The V and J ends lost 7 bases and 3 bases, in that order; junction bases with no gene match: 8. The CDR3 length is 13 residues. CDR3 sequence: CSAEGTGDYGYTF. As DNA, the CDR3 is TGCAGCGCAGAAGGTACAGGGGACTATGGCTACACCTTC.

V is TRBV12-3 or TRBV12-4 and J is TRBJ2-7; D is ambiguous. The length of the CDR3 is 12 residues. V gave up 6 bases and J gave up 5 bases, with 11 bases separating them. CDR3 sequence reads: CASSLLLDEQYF. The DNA for the CDR3 is TGTGCCAGCAGCCTGCTCCTGGACGAGCAGTACTTC.

This chain connects TRBV6-5 to TRBJ2-1; D possibly uses TRBD1 or TRBD2 (5 bases each). The CDR3 has 15 residues. The germline V gene encodes CDR1 MNHEY and CDR2 SVGAGI. The V end was cut by 2 bases, the J end by 6 bases, with 14 bases between. CDR3 sequence (DNA): TGTGCCAGCAGTTACGGGACCCCTGGGGGCAATGAGCAGTTCTTC. This codes for CASSYGTPGGNEQFF.

The chain couples TRBV4-2 to TRBJ2-1; D is unresolved. The CDR3 is 15 residues long. Germline V gene data show CDR1 as LGHNA and CDR2 as YNFKEQ. Trimming cost V 0 bases and J 3 bases, with 9 bases left between them. The CDR3 DNA sequence: TGTGCCAGCAGCCAAGAAGCAAGGCACTACAATGAGCAGTTCTTC. Protein product: CASSQEARHYNEQFF.

The chain links TRBV9 to TRBJ1-2; no clear D. V shed 0 bases and J shed 4 bases, with 13 bases lying between them. The V gene's germline CDR1 is SGDLS and CDR2 YYNGEE. This CDR3 is 15 amino acids long. CDR3: CASSVVSGQPYGYTF. The CDR3 DNA sequence: TGTGCCAGCAGCGTAGTATCCGGCCAGCCCTATGGCTACACCTTC.

V is TRBV12-3 or TRBV12-4 and J is TRBJ2-3, with a possible D match to TRBD2 (7 bases). V lost 3 bases to trimming and J lost 2 bases, with 12 bases between them. This CDR3 spans 15 amino acids. The CDR3 nucleotides read TGTGCCAGCAGTTTCGGGGGGCCTAACACAGATACGCAGTATTTT. Protein product: CASSFGGPNTDTQYF.

This clonotype came up once. The V gene is TRBV6-1, the J gene TRBJ2-2; TRBD1 matches at 12 bases. Losses at the gene ends were 8 bases for V and 1 base for J; bases not matched to a gene: 5. The CDR3 has 16 residues. The V gene's germline CDR1 is MNHNS and CDR2 SASEGT. Here the CDR3 DNA reads TGTGCCAGCGGGGACAGGGGGCGGGAGAACACCGGGGAGCTGTTTTTT. Amino acid sequence: CASGDRGRENTGELFF.